A selection of T cell receptor beta chains follows, all from one sample in a study of blood T cells in healthy people across ages. TCRdb redid the calling of the 5' RACE reads with MiXCR, one entry per CDR3 protein. The profile shows 800,000 or so distinct CDR3 sequences, around 45% of them singletons. The sequencing input was blood. The receptor set was obtained from an elderly man in good health. Both conserved end residues are trimmed from each CDR3. Clone size is shown for a subset of rows, as once, few, many or a class of expanded clone.

cdr3_length: 12
j_call: TRBJ2-7
clone_size: .
v_call: TRBV20-1
cdr3_aa: SAVGLAGIYEQY

cdr3_length: 13
j_call: TRBJ2-5
clone_size: .
v_call: TRBV20-1
cdr3_aa: SAPPRGAPPETQY

cdr3_length: 14
j_call: TRBJ2-1
clone_size: .
v_call: TRBV3-1
cdr3_aa: ASSQPGGGGYNEQF

cdr3_length: 12
j_call: TRBJ2-5
clone_size: few
v_call: TRBV20-1
cdr3_aa: SARGVLEAETQY

cdr3_length: 12
j_call: TRBJ2-5
clone_size: .
v_call: TRBV6-6
cdr3_aa: ATQTENLAETQY

cdr3_length: 11
j_call: TRBJ1-2
clone_size: .
v_call: TRBV12-3/TRBV12-4
cdr3_aa: ASTQGRFEGYT

cdr3_length: 12
j_call: TRBJ2-1
clone_size: few
v_call: TRBV6-6
cdr3_aa: ASRTGQGYNEQF

cdr3_length: 14
j_call: TRBJ2-1
clone_size: .
v_call: TRBV11-2
cdr3_aa: ASSLERSSSYNEQF

cdr3_length: 13
j_call: TRBJ2-1
clone_size: many
v_call: TRBV5-5
cdr3_aa: ASSLTSTANNEQF

cdr3_length: 14
j_call: TRBJ2-7
clone_size: few
v_call: TRBV21-1
cdr3_aa: ASNPGTRLGVYEQY

cdr3_length: 11
j_call: TRBJ2-2
clone_size: .
v_call: TRBV28
cdr3_aa: ASIRENTGELF

cdr3_length: 13
j_call: TRBJ1-4
clone_size: few
v_call: TRBV29-1
cdr3_aa: SASPGGQDNEKLF

cdr3_length: 12
j_call: TRBJ2-7
clone_size: few
v_call: TRBV12-3/TRBV12-4
cdr3_aa: ASSPKGGPYEQY

cdr3_length: 13
j_call: TRBJ2-3
clone_size: .
v_call: TRBV5-1
cdr3_aa: ASSRNGGAVDTQY

cdr3_length: 13
j_call: TRBJ2-1
clone_size: .
v_call: TRBV7-2
cdr3_aa: ASSPGRGVPNEQF

cdr3_length: 11
j_call: TRBJ2-1
clone_size: few
v_call: TRBV14
cdr3_aa: ASSQVRGSEQF

cdr3_length: 11
j_call: TRBJ2-5
clone_size: few
v_call: TRBV6-4
cdr3_aa: ASSVESGREQY

cdr3_length: 11
j_call: TRBJ2-7
clone_size: .
v_call: TRBV6-5
cdr3_aa: ASRTHGVGEQY

cdr3_length: 9
j_call: TRBJ2-3
clone_size: few
v_call: TRBV20-1
cdr3_aa: SAGGANTQY

cdr3_length: 12
j_call: TRBJ1-5
clone_size: .
v_call: TRBV27
cdr3_aa: ASRGQGVRQPRH

cdr3_length: 12
j_call: TRBJ2-3
clone_size: few
v_call: TRBV2
cdr3_aa: ASSERIHTDTQY

cdr3_length: 12
j_call: TRBJ2-7
clone_size: .
v_call: TRBV7-2
cdr3_aa: ASSLAWQSYEQY

cdr3_length: 12
j_call: TRBJ1-1
clone_size: .
v_call: TRBV12-3/TRBV12-4
cdr3_aa: ASSLKGANTEAF

cdr3_length: 11
j_call: TRBJ1-1
clone_size: few
v_call: TRBV20-1
cdr3_aa: SAPGQGAGEAF

cdr3_length: 12
j_call: TRBJ2-1
clone_size: .
v_call: TRBV11-3
cdr3_aa: ASTRDTPYNEQF

cdr3_length: 11
j_call: TRBJ2-7
clone_size: many
v_call: TRBV10-2
cdr3_aa: ASGTGISYEQY

cdr3_length: 10
j_call: TRBJ2-7
clone_size: few
v_call: TRBV2
cdr3_aa: ASSDNQGEQY

cdr3_length: 12
j_call: TRBJ1-5
clone_size: .
v_call: TRBV2
cdr3_aa: ASRMDRAAQPQH

cdr3_length: 16
j_call: TRBJ2-5
clone_size: .
v_call: TRBV21-1
cdr3_aa: ASSKARRQGPLAETQY

cdr3_length: 11
j_call: .
clone_size: .
v_call: TRBV20-1
cdr3_aa: SARTLDLGEQY

cdr3_length: 13
j_call: TRBJ2-2
clone_size: few
v_call: TRBV12-3/TRBV12-4
cdr3_aa: ASSLFGINTGELF

cdr3_length: 13
j_call: TRBJ2-7
clone_size: .
v_call: TRBV6-2/TRBV6-3
cdr3_aa: ASSFPARLPYEQY

cdr3_length: 10
j_call: TRBJ2-7
clone_size: .
v_call: TRBV20-1
cdr3_aa: SARTSGYEQY

cdr3_length: 11
j_call: TRBJ1-2
clone_size: .
v_call: TRBV20-1
cdr3_aa: SAPKGGDYGYT

cdr3_length: 13
j_call: TRBJ2-2
clone_size: .
v_call: TRBV20-1
cdr3_aa: SALRAGGNTGELF

cdr3_length: 11
j_call: TRBJ1-2
clone_size: few
v_call: TRBV7-2
cdr3_aa: ASSLQGNNGYT

cdr3_length: 12
j_call: TRBJ1-2
clone_size: once
v_call: TRBV29-1
cdr3_aa: SVVLMGDSYGYT

cdr3_length: 14
j_call: TRBJ2-2
clone_size: .
v_call: TRBV9
cdr3_aa: ASSVTSGRYTGELF

cdr3_length: 13
j_call: TRBJ2-3
clone_size: .
v_call: TRBV20-1
cdr3_aa: SAPISGGNTDTQY

cdr3_length: 10
j_call: TRBJ1-1
clone_size: .
v_call: TRBV20-1
cdr3_aa: SALGPNTEAF